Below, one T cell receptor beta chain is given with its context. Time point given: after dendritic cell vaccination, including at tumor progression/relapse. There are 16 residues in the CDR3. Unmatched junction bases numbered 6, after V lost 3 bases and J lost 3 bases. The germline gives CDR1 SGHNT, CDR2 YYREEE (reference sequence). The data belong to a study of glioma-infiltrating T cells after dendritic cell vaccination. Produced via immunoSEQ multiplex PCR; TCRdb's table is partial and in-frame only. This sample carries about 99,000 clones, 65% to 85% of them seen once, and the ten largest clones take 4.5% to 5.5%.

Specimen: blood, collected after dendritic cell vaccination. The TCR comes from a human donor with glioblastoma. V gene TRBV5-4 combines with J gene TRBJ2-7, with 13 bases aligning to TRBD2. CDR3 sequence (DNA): TGTGCCAGCAGCTCCCCCGGGACTAGCGGGATCTACGAGCAGTACTTC. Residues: CASSSPGTSGIYEQYF.